This paragraph reports one TCR beta chain. The authors ran a second PCR of 7 to 11 cycles using a sample-barcoded 5' primer and a J-beta primer mix. Using its own MiXCR run on the 5' RACE reads, TCRdb lists one record per CDR3 protein. The sample includes around 1,800,000 distinct CDR3 sequences, about 39% of them seen just once. The data were obtained in a study of blood T cells in healthy people across ages. The study recruited healthy Caucasian donors from Russia who were aged about 6 to 90. The V gene lost 3 bases and the J gene lost 1 base, with 7 bases spanning the gap. The CDR3 is made up of 13 amino acids. CDR1 and CDR2 from the germline V gene are MDHEN and SYDVKM.

The receptor was isolated from a human donor in good health. Sequenced: blood. The chain has TRBV28 and TRBJ2-7; D is undetermined. DNA of the CDR3: TGTGCCAGCAGTTTGGAGCAGTCCTACGAGCAGTACTTC. Amino acids: CASSLEQSYEQYF.